A single sample is the source of the 31 T cell receptor beta chains below, sequenced in a study of blood T cell repertoires in COVID-19. TCRdb's copy holds only in-frame clones and misses some; the assay was immunoSEQ multiplex PCR. There are about 220,000 clones in the sample; 86% occur only once, and roughly 3.4% lies in the top ten. The sequenced sample consisted of PBMCs or T cells enriched from blood (not recorded which). The receptor set was obtained from a woman between 40 and 55 years old with acute COVID-19.

The chain combines TRBV28 with TRBJ2-5; perhaps TRBD1 as D (5 bases). Germline assignment: CDR1 MDHEN and CDR2 SYDVKM. Trimming removed 1 base at V and 3 bases at J, with 9 bases between. This CDR3 is 14 amino acids long. Here the CDR3 reads CASSLLDSKETQYF. The DNA for the CDR3 is TGTGCCAGCAGTTTATTAGACAGCAAAGAGACCCAGTACTTC.

The V and J genes are TRBV24-1 and TRBJ1-1; D possibly corresponds to TRBD1 (5 bases). V gave up 11 bases and J gave up 1 base, with 16 bases separating them. There are 14 residues in the CDR3. The germline CDR1 and CDR2 sequences are KGHDR and SFDVKD. CDR3 sequence reads: CASPKMTANTEAFF. The CDR3 nucleotides are TGTGCCAGTCCCAAAATGACAGCGAACACTGAAGCTTTCTTT.

The rearrangement joins TRBV19 to TRBJ1-1, with TRBD1 as a possible D gene (5 bases). The germline V and J ends were trimmed by 5 bases and 5 bases, with 12 bases remaining between them. The CDR3 is 13 amino acids. Germline CDR1 reads LNHDA; CDR2 reads SQIVND (reference sequence). CDR3 DNA sequence: TGTGCCAGTAGTGAAGTGGGGCATACTGAAGCTTTCTTT. Translated, it gives CASSEVGHTEAFF.

The V call is TRBV7-2, the J call TRBJ2-1; D not resolved. The CDR3 contains 16 residues. V was pared by 2 bases and J by 2 bases, with 13 bases between. Germline V gene data show CDR1 as SGHTA and CDR2 as FQGNSA. CDR3 in DNA: TGTGCCAGCAGCTTATTGGGCATTAACCCCTACAATGAGCAGTTCTTC. Translated: CASSLLGINPYNEQFF.

The genes are TRBV7-9 and TRBJ1-1; D gene ambiguous. Between the trimmed V and J ends, which lost 0 bases and 2 bases, there was a span of 7 bases. CDR3 length: 14 residues. Germline V lookup: CDR1 SEHNR, CDR2 FQNEAQ (reference sequence). The DNA for the CDR3 is TGTGCCAGCAGCTTAGCAGCAGGAAACACTGAAGCTTTCTTT. It codes for CASSLAAGNTEAFF.

CDR3 nucleotides: TGTGCCAGCAGCGTAGGGGACAGGTTTGAAGCTTTCTTT. Protein sequence: CASSVGDRFEAFF. The J gene is TRBJ1-1, the V gene TRBV7-2, with 8 nucleotides matching TRBD1. The CDR3 extends over 13 amino acids. After removal of 5 bases from V and 7 bases from J, the junction contained 6 bases not matched to a gene. Germline V CDR1 and CDR2: SGHTA, FQGNSA. The full variable domain, in which reference TRBV7-2 and TRBJ1-1 provide the parts outside the CDR3, is GAGVSQSPSNKVTEKGKDVELRCDPISGHTALYWYRQSLGQGLEFLIYFQGNSAPDKSGLPSDRFSAERTGGSVSTLTIQRTQQEDSAVYLCASSVGDRFEAFFGQGTRLTVV.

This chain connects TRBV3-1 (or the pseudogene TRBV3-2) to TRBJ1-6, with TRBD1 matching 11 bases. V lost 3 bases, J lost 9 bases, and 7 bases stayed unmatched. Germline assignment: CDR1 LGHDT and CDR2 YNNKEL (reference sequence). This CDR3 has 16 residues. CDR3 nucleotide sequence: TGTGCCAGCAGCCACCGTCCGGGACAGGGGGGTTCACCCCTCCACTTT. It specifies CASSHRPGQGGSPLHF.

This clone was counted once. The chain is built from TRBV7-9 and TRBJ2-5, with TRBD1 identical over 7 bases. The CDR3 is 13 residues long. V was clipped by 3 bases and J by 6 bases; unmatched bases: 4. Looked up from germline, CDR1 is SEHNR and CDR2 is FQNEAQ (reference sequence). CDR3 sequence reads: CASSFDREQTQYF. Written as DNA, the CDR3 is TGTGCCAGCAGCTTCGACAGGGAGCAGACCCAGTACTTC. Filled out from reference TRBV7-9 and TRBJ2-5, the complete variable domain reads DTGVSQNPRHKITKRGQNVTFRCDPISEHNRLYWYRQTLGQGPEFLTYFQNEAQLEKSRLLSDRFSAERPKGSFSTLEIQRTEQGDSAMYLCASSFDREQTQYFGPGTRLLVL.

This sequence joins TRBV5-4 and TRBJ2-5; possible D gene TRBD2, 6 bases. The CDR3 sequence is 15 residues long. The V gene's germline CDR1 is SGHNT and CDR2 YYREEE (reference sequence). The germline V and J ends were trimmed by 4 bases and 0 bases, with 13 bases remaining between them. This CDR3 reads CASSRGVQYQETQYF. The CDR3 nucleotides read TGTGCCAGCAGCCGCGGGGTTCAGTACCAAGAGACCCAGTACTTC.

This chain joins TRBV5-5 and TRBJ1-2; 7 bases fit TRBD1. V was pared by 0 bases and J by 4 bases, with 3 bases of the junction left unmatched. Germline V gene data show CDR1 as SGHKS and CDR2 as YYEKEE (reference sequence). CDR3 size: 14 residues. CDR3 nucleotides: TGTGCCAGCAGCTTGGAGGGACAGCCCTATGGCTACACCTTC. As protein: CASSLEGQPYGYTF.

The CDR3 spells CASREYPSYEQYV. The CDR3 DNA is TGTGCCAGCCGGGAGTATCCTTCCTACGAGCAGTACGTC. The chain couples TRBV6-5 to TRBJ2-7; perhaps TRBD2 as D (6 bases). Germline loops: CDR1 MNHEY, CDR2 SVGAGI. The CDR3 runs 13 residues. Trimming took off 8 bases at V and 1 base at J, with 12 bases between the two ends.

The chain combines TRBV27 with TRBJ1-6; D perhaps matches TRBD1 (5 bases). The germline CDR1 and CDR2 sequences are MNHEY and SMNVEV (reference sequence). Trimming removed 5 bases at V and 5 bases at J, with 16 bases between. This CDR3 contains 16 residues. CDR3: CASSPSRGYNNSPLHF. As DNA, the CDR3 is TGTGCCAGCAGTCCCTCCCGGGGGTACAATAATTCACCCCTCCACTTT.

This clone appeared a single time. The chain combines TRBV19 with TRBJ2-1; TRBD1 matches at 10 bases. The CDR3 is 18 amino acids. V shed 5 bases and J 10 bases; nucleotides not matched to a gene: 20. Germline CDR1 LNHDA, CDR2 SQIVND (reference sequence). The CDR3 region has the DNA TGTGCCAGTAGTTTCGTGATGGGTGACAGACAGGGGGCTGGGGAGCAGTTCTTC. Its translation is CASSFVMGDRQGAGEQFF.

This clone was observed once. The CDR3 is CASSRGRQGGGYTF. CDR3 DNA sequence: TGTGCCAGCAGTAGGGGGCGACAGGGGGGCGGCTACACCTTC. This chain joins TRBV6-5 and TRBJ1-2; 9 bases agree with TRBD1. The V and J ends lost 5 bases and 8 bases, in that order; junction bases with no gene match: 9. Germline V gene lookup returns CDR1 MNHEY and CDR2 SVGAGI. The CDR3 consists of 14 residues.

This chain's CDR3 is CASSQQQGNTEAFF. The CDR3 coding sequence is TGTGCCAGCAGCCAACAACAGGGGAACACTGAAGCTTTCTTT. This chain links TRBV5-5 with TRBJ1-1; perhaps TRBD1 as D (6 bases). Germline V gene lookup returns CDR1 SGHKS and CDR2 YYEKEE (reference sequence). Trimming took 4 bases from V and 1 from J, leaving 11 bases between them. There are 14 residues in the CDR3.

This sequence joins TRBV2 and TRBJ1-1, with D possibly matching TRBD1 (6 bases). The CDR3 has 13 amino acids. V gave up 6 bases and J gave up 7 bases, with 15 bases separating them. CDR1 and CDR2 from the germline V gene are SNHLY and FYNNEI. For the CDR3, the DNA is TGTGCCAGCAGGGATGGTCCGGGACATGAAGCTTTCTTT. Encoded protein: CASRDGPGHEAFF.

The chain uses TRBV12-3 or TRBV12-4 and TRBJ1-2; perhaps TRBD1 as D (6 bases). This CDR3 is 13 amino acids long. Trimming left V 6 bases short and J 4 bases short, with 12 bases between. Here the CDR3 DNA reads TGTGCCAGCAGCCTCGGACAGTTCTATGGCTACACCTTC. This codes for CASSLGQFYGYTF.

This chain joins TRBV19 and TRBJ1-4; D uncertain. Trimming left V 1 base short and J 10 bases short, with 22 bases between. The CDR3 is 17 amino acids. CDR1 LNHDA and CDR2 SQIVND come from the germline V gene (reference sequence). The DNA of the CDR3 is TGTGCCAGTAGTATAGGGTGGAGCAGAAAGAGTCCTCGAAAACTGTTTTTT. This encodes CASSIGWSRKSPRKLFF.

V usage is TRBV7-9 and J usage is TRBJ1-4, with D possibly matching TRBD1 (5 bases). Trimming took off 5 bases at V and 8 bases at J, with 15 bases between the two ends. The length of the CDR3 is 14 residues. The germline V gene encodes CDR1 SEHNR and CDR2 FQNEAQ (reference sequence). CDR3 sequence reads: CASSHYGGGEKLFF. CDR3 coding DNA: TGTGCCAGCAGCCATTACGGCGGGGGGGAAAAACTGTTTTTT.

The chain combines TRBV5-5 with TRBJ1-1; D ambiguous. Trimming cost V 2 bases and J 8 bases, with 13 bases left between them. The CDR3 spans 13 residues. CDR1 is SGHKS, CDR2 YYEKEE, per germline (reference sequence). The CDR3 loop reads CASSFVSSTEAFF. The DNA for the CDR3 is TGTGCCAGCAGCTTCGTATCCAGTACGGAAGCTTTCTTT.

A single count supports this clone. The chain recombines TRBV21-1 with TRBJ2-7; the D call in the table, TRBD2, was not verified against the DNA. TRBV21-1 counts as a pseudogene. The CDR3 sequence is 17 residues long. CDR3 DNA sequence: TGTGCCAGCAGCAAAAATGGTGGTAGCGGGGGGTCCTACGAGCAGTACGTC. The encoded protein is CASSKNGGSGGSYEQYV.

Comments on this clone: The same CDR3 is also encoded by other DNA sequences in this sample. The chain combines TRBV27 with TRBJ1-2; 9 bases line up with TRBD1. From germline, CDR1 is MNHEY and CDR2 SMNVEV (reference sequence). The length of the CDR3 is 14 residues. The V and J ends lost 4 bases and 3 bases, in that order; junction bases with no gene match: 3. The CDR3 sequence: CASSSRQGDYGYTF. DNA for the CDR3: TGTGCCAGCAGTTCTCGACAGGGGGACTATGGCTACACCTTC.

This clone was observed a single time. The chain recombines TRBV5-4 with TRBJ1-2; TRBD1 matches at 11 bases. Germline V gene data show CDR1 as SGHNT and CDR2 as YYREEE (reference sequence). Losses at the gene ends were 2 bases for V and 9 bases for J; bases not matched to a gene: 6. The CDR3 consists of 14 residues. The CDR3 DNA reads as TGTGCCAGCAGCTTAGGGGACAGGGGGACGAGCTACACCTTC. It translates to CASSLGDRGTSYTF.

This chain joins TRBV19 and TRBJ1-1; 9 nucleotides match TRBD1. Per the germline V gene, CDR1 is LNHDA and CDR2 is SQIVND (reference sequence). J gave up 4 bases and V 7 bases, and 7 bases lay outside the gene matches. The length of the CDR3 is 14 residues. The CDR3 coding sequence is TGTGCCAGTACCCCCGGGACAGGGTTCACTGAAGCTTTCTTT. It specifies CASTPGTGFTEAFF.

The chain joins TRBV5-1 to TRBJ2-5, with TRBD1 as a possible D gene (6 bases). Germline V lookup: CDR1 SGHRS, CDR2 YFSETQ. CDR3 length: 15 amino acids. The V gene lost 0 bases and the J gene lost 5 bases, with 14 bases spanning the gap. The CDR3 protein is CASSLGQGPGETQYF. CDR3 nucleotide sequence: TGCGCCAGCAGCTTGGGGCAGGGGCCGGGGGAGACCCAGTACTTC.

J is TRBJ1-4 and V is TRBV15; perhaps TRBD1 as D (6 bases). The CDR3 length is 15 residues. Trimming pared 4 bases from V and 10 bases from J, leaving 19 bases between. Germline loops: CDR1 LNHNV, CDR2 YYDKDF (reference sequence). CDR3 residues: CATSIRGNPEGKLFF. In nucleotides, the CDR3 is TGTGCCACCAGCATTAGGGGGAACCCCGAGGGAAAACTGTTTTTT.

This chain connects TRBV29-1 to TRBJ1-2, with 7 nucleotides matching TRBD1. Germline V gene data show CDR1 as SQVTM and CDR2 as ANQGSEA. V lost 6 bases to trimming and J lost 2 bases; unmatched junction nucleotides: 3. This CDR3 region has 12 residues. CDR3 bases: TGCAGCGTCCGGGACAGAAACTATGGCTACACCTTC. Translation: CSVRDRNYGYTF.

V gene TRBV5-4 combines with J gene TRBJ2-2; 12 nucleotides match TRBD2. The CDR3 runs 18 residues. Germline CDR1 SGHNT, CDR2 YYREEE (reference sequence). After removal of 4 bases from V and 1 base from J, the junction contained 8 bases not matched to a gene. CDR3 in DNA: TGTGCCAGCAGCCTGCTCCGACTAGCGGGGGTGAACACCGGGGAGCTGTTTTTT. Amino acid sequence: CASSLLRLAGVNTGELFF.

This chain links TRBV5-6 with TRBJ1-6; TRBD1 matches 10 bases. The CDR3 extends over 16 amino acids. The germline gives CDR1 SGHDT, CDR2 YYEEEE. V dropped 0 bases and J dropped 7; count of bases not matched to a gene: 4. In nucleotides, the CDR3 is TGTGCCAGCAGCTTGGGGGGGACAGGGGTAAATTCACCCCTCCACTTT. It codes for CASSLGGTGVNSPLHF.

This clone was counted a few times. This rearrangement joins TRBV27 to TRBJ1-1; no reliable D call. The CDR3 loop spans 14 amino acids. V was pared by 5 bases and J by 1 base, with 11 bases between. Germline-derived CDR1 and CDR2 are MNHEY and SMNVEV (reference sequence). CDR3 sequence (DNA): TGTGCCAGCAGTCCCAGACAATGGAACACTGAAGCTTTCTTT. Amino acid sequence: CASSPRQWNTEAFF.

The rearrangement links TRBV6-5 to TRBJ1-2; D is ambiguous. The V gene lost 10 bases and the J gene lost 2 bases, with 14 bases spanning the gap. Germline loops: CDR1 MNHEY, CDR2 SVGAGI. The length of the CDR3 is 13 residues. CDR3 sequence (DNA): TGTGCCACCGGGAAACCCCCCAACTATGGCTACACCTTC. Translating it yields CATGKPPNYGYTF.